Listed below are T cell receptor beta chains from one sample, sequenced in a study of patients and donors after allogeneic stem cell transplantation. In TCRdb, the RT-PCR reads were re-called with MiXCR into one record per CDR3 protein. The top ten clones hold more than 9% of a sample with approximately 200,000 distinct CDR3 sequences, 11% to 15% of them seen once. The sequencing input was blood, either unsorted or a sorted T cell fraction (not recorded which). The receptors come from a human donor who was either an allogeneic HSCT recipient or a stem cell or donor lymphocyte infusion donor (not recorded which). It is not recorded whose cells these are; they may come from a transplant donor. Both conserved end residues are part of each CDR3. D genes are given only for firm matches. The size field is filled for only some rows; it gives once, few, many or a size class.

d_gene: NA; j_gene: TRBJ2-6; v_gene: TRBV12-3/TRBV12-4; abundance: few; CDR3aa: CASSFGQGISGANVLTF; CDR3nt: TGTGCCAGCAGTTTCGGGCAAGGGATCTCTGGGGCCAACGTCCTGACTTTC
d_gene: NA; j_gene: TRBJ2-1; v_gene: TRBV12-3/TRBV12-4; abundance: NA; CDR3aa: CASSLGGQGYNEQFF; CDR3nt: TGTGCCAGCAGTTTAGGGGGACAAGGCTACAATGAGCAGTTCTTC
d_gene: NA; j_gene: TRBJ2-5; v_gene: TRBV5-6; abundance: many; CDR3aa: CASSLLDRRFSQETQYF; CDR3nt: TGTGCCAGCAGCTTGTTAGACAGACGATTTAGCCAAGAGACCCAGTACTTC
d_gene: TRBD2; j_gene: TRBJ2-2; v_gene: TRBV10-3; abundance: NA; CDR3aa: CAISSSGGADGGELFF; CDR3nt: TGTGCCATTTCCTCAAGCGGGGGGGCTGATGGCGGGGAGCTGTTTTTT
d_gene: NA; j_gene: TRBJ1-6; v_gene: TRBV29-1; abundance: NA; CDR3aa: CSVQTGPNSPLHF; CDR3nt: TGCAGCGTTCAAACAGGGCCAAATTCACCCCTCCACTTT
d_gene: TRBD2; j_gene: TRBJ2-3; v_gene: TRBV2; abundance: few; CDR3aa: CASSSSGRTDTQYF; CDR3nt: TGTGCCAGCAGTTCTAGCGGGAGGACAGATACGCAGTATTTT
d_gene: NA; j_gene: TRBJ1-5; v_gene: TRBV4-2; abundance: many; CDR3aa: CASSQDPTGGNQPQHF; CDR3nt: TGTGCCAGCAGCCAAGATCCTACCGGGGGGAATCAGCCCCAGCATTTT
d_gene: TRBD1; j_gene: TRBJ2-4; v_gene: TRBV20-1; abundance: NA; CDR3aa: CSALRGQDPIAKNIQYF; CDR3nt: TGCAGTGCTCTTCGGGGACAGGATCCGATAGCCAAAAACATTCAGTACTTC
d_gene: TRBD1; j_gene: TRBJ1-3; v_gene: TRBV9; abundance: many; CDR3aa: CATLQGERNTIYF; CDR3nt: TGTGCCACGCTCCAGGGGGAAAGAAACACCATATATTTT
d_gene: NA; j_gene: TRBJ2-3; v_gene: TRBV9; abundance: many; CDR3aa: CASSVGLTGATDTQYF; CDR3nt: TGTGCCAGCAGCGTAGGACTGACGGGGGCCACAGATACGCAGTATTTT
d_gene: TRBD1; j_gene: TRBJ2-7; v_gene: TRBV20-1; abundance: few; CDR3aa: CSALAPGQGDEQYF; CDR3nt: TGCAGTGCCCTGGCCCCGGGACAGGGGGACGAGCAGTACTTC
d_gene: NA; j_gene: TRBJ1-1; v_gene: TRBV5-6; abundance: many; CDR3aa: CASSRGRSTEAFF; CDR3nt: TGTGCCAGCAGCAGAGGACGGTCCACTGAAGCTTTCTTT
d_gene: NA; j_gene: TRBJ1-5; v_gene: TRBV5-1; abundance: few; CDR3aa: CASRSTDNSNQPQHF; CDR3nt: TGCGCCAGCAGATCGACAGATAATAGCAATCAGCCCCAGCATTTT
d_gene: TRBD2; j_gene: TRBJ2-5; v_gene: TRBV6-2/TRBV6-3; abundance: NA; CDR3aa: CASSIQSAGGLETQYF; CDR3nt: TGTGCCAGCAGCATACAATCTGCGGGAGGGTTAGAGACCCAGTACTTC
d_gene: TRBD1; j_gene: TRBJ1-2; v_gene: TRBV7-2; abundance: medium-sized; CDR3aa: CASSLRGQYGYTF; CDR3nt: TGTGCCAGCAGCTTGAGGGGGCAATATGGCTACACCTTC
d_gene: TRBD1; j_gene: TRBJ2-7; v_gene: TRBV5-1; abundance: few; CDR3aa: CASTFTGGKNEQYF; CDR3nt: TGCGCCAGCACATTCACAGGGGGTAAGAACGAGCAGTACTTC
d_gene: NA; j_gene: TRBJ2-7; v_gene: TRBV6-1; abundance: NA; CDR3aa: CASSMTGAYEQYF; CDR3nt: TGTGCCAGCAGTATGACAGGTGCCTACGAGCAGTACTTC
d_gene: NA; j_gene: TRBJ1-6; v_gene: TRBV20-1; abundance: many; CDR3aa: CSAPLSGTIGPNSPLHF; CDR3nt: TGCAGTGCTCCCCTATCCGGGACAATAGGGCCTAATTCACCCCTCCACTTT
d_gene: TRBD1; j_gene: TRBJ1-5; v_gene: TRBV27; abundance: NA; CDR3aa: CASTSRGGSNQPQHF; CDR3nt: TGTGCCAGCACGAGCAGGGGGGGTAGCAATCAGCCCCAGCATTTT
d_gene: NA; j_gene: TRBJ2-1; v_gene: TRBV6-4; abundance: few; CDR3aa: CASSATGTSYNEQFF; CDR3nt: TGTGCCAGCAGTGCCACCGGGACAAGCTACAATGAGCAGTTCTTC
d_gene: TRBD2; j_gene: TRBJ2-1; v_gene: TRBV11-1; abundance: few; CDR3aa: CASSLVASGTYNEQFF; CDR3nt: TGTGCCAGCAGCTTAGTGGCTAGCGGGACCTACAATGAGCAGTTCTTC
d_gene: TRBD2; j_gene: TRBJ2-3; v_gene: TRBV13; abundance: few; CDR3aa: CASSLRAGGGDTQYF; CDR3nt: TGTGCCAGCAGCTTACGAGCGGGGGGGGGAGATACGCAGTATTTT
d_gene: TRBD2; j_gene: TRBJ2-3; v_gene: TRBV28; abundance: few; CDR3aa: CASSPGGATDTQYF; CDR3nt: TGTGCCAGCAGTCCGGGAGGTGCCACAGATACGCAGTATTTT
d_gene: NA; j_gene: TRBJ2-7; v_gene: TRBV9; abundance: NA; CDR3aa: CASSVAHEQYF; CDR3nt: TGTGCCAGCAGCGTAGCCCACGAGCAGTACTTC
d_gene: TRBD1; j_gene: TRBJ1-1; v_gene: TRBV28; abundance: few; CDR3aa: CATNRQGARTEAFF; CDR3nt: TGTGCCACCAACCGACAGGGGGCTCGGACTGAAGCTTTCTTT
d_gene: TRBD1; j_gene: TRBJ2-6; v_gene: TRBV12-3/TRBV12-4; abundance: few; CDR3aa: CASSLRTGNVLTF; CDR3nt: TGTGCCAGCAGCCTCAGGACAGGAAATGTCCTGACTTTC
d_gene: NA; j_gene: TRBJ1-5; v_gene: TRBV20-1; abundance: medium-sized; CDR3aa: CSARQGNQPQHF; CDR3nt: TGCAGTGCTAGACAGGGCAATCAGCCCCAGCATTTT
d_gene: NA; j_gene: TRBJ2-1; v_gene: TRBV20-1; abundance: NA; CDR3aa: CSARAPRTLSNEQFF; CDR3nt: TGCAGTGCTAGAGCCCCTAGGACGTTGAGCAATGAGCAGTTCTTC
d_gene: NA; j_gene: TRBJ1-1; v_gene: TRBV5-6; abundance: few; CDR3aa: CASSFSPAMNTEAFF; CDR3nt: TGTGCCAGCAGCTTTTCTCCGGCGATGAACACTGAAGCTTTCTTT
d_gene: TRBD2; j_gene: TRBJ2-1; v_gene: TRBV29-1; abundance: few; CDR3aa: CSAEEGGHEQFF; CDR3nt: TGCAGCGCCGAGGAGGGAGGGCATGAGCAGTTCTTC
d_gene: TRBD2; j_gene: TRBJ2-3; v_gene: TRBV18; abundance: many; CDR3aa: CASSQDSGRTDTQYF; CDR3nt: TGTGCCAGCTCACAGGATAGCGGGAGAACAGATACGCAGTATTTT
d_gene: NA; j_gene: TRBJ2-7; v_gene: TRBV5-4; abundance: few; CDR3aa: CASSGKTGNEQYF; CDR3nt: TGTGCCAGCAGCGGAAAAACAGGGAACGAGCAGTACTTC
d_gene: TRBD2; j_gene: TRBJ2-4; v_gene: TRBV3-1; abundance: NA; CDR3aa: CASSQVNSGVNKNIQYF; CDR3nt: TGTGCCAGCAGCCAAGTAAACAGCGGGGTAAACAAAAACATTCAGTACTTC
d_gene: NA; j_gene: TRBJ2-5; v_gene: TRBV4-2; abundance: NA; CDR3aa: CASSQDQAGQETQYF; CDR3nt: TGTGCCAGCAGCCAAGATCAAGCGGGCCAAGAGACCCAGTACTTC
d_gene: TRBD1; j_gene: TRBJ1-2; v_gene: TRBV12-3/TRBV12-4; abundance: NA; CDR3aa: CASSLRGLGDGYTF; CDR3nt: TGTGCCAGCAGTTTAAGGGGGCTGGGAGATGGCTACACCTTC
d_gene: NA; j_gene: TRBJ1-1; v_gene: TRBV7-9; abundance: many; CDR3aa: CASSLGGYRTEAFF; CDR3nt: TGTGCCAGCAGCTTAGGAGGTTATAGGACTGAAGCTTTCTTT
d_gene: TRBD1; j_gene: TRBJ2-3; v_gene: TRBV10-3; abundance: NA; CDR3aa: CAISALGQGTDTQYF; CDR3nt: TGTGCCATCAGTGCCTTGGGACAGGGGACAGATACGCAGTATTTT
d_gene: TRBD2; j_gene: TRBJ2-5; v_gene: TRBV4-2; abundance: few; CDR3aa: CASSQGGGSSGGETQYF; CDR3nt: TGTGCCAGCAGCCAAGGCGGGGGGAGTTCTGGGGGAGAGACCCAGTACTTC
d_gene: TRBD1; j_gene: TRBJ1-6; v_gene: TRBV11-2; abundance: few; CDR3aa: CASSSGRTGGRSYNSPLHF; CDR3nt: TGTGCCAGCAGCAGCGGCCGGACAGGGGGCCGATCCTATAATTCACCCCTCCACTTT
d_gene: NA; j_gene: TRBJ2-7; v_gene: TRBV12-3/TRBV12-4; abundance: once; CDR3aa: CASSLQGGGQYF; CDR3nt: TGTGCCAGCAGTTTACAGGGTGGTGGGCAGTACTTC
d_gene: TRBD2; j_gene: TRBJ2-1; v_gene: TRBV5-6; abundance: NA; CDR3aa: CASSLANILAGGPVGEQFF; CDR3nt: TGTGCCAGCAGCTTGGCCAATATTCTAGCGGGAGGCCCTGTTGGTGAGCAGTTCTTC
d_gene: TRBD1; j_gene: TRBJ1-6; v_gene: TRBV2; abundance: many; CDR3aa: CASTLYRGPLHF; CDR3nt: TGTGCCAGCACTCTGTACAGGGGGCCCCTCCACTTT
d_gene: TRBD1; j_gene: TRBJ2-5; v_gene: TRBV7-2; abundance: few; CDR3aa: CASSGTGPIGTQYF; CDR3nt: TGTGCCAGCAGCGGGACAGGGCCTATAGGGACCCAGTACTTC
d_gene: NA; j_gene: TRBJ2-3; v_gene: TRBV6-1; abundance: many; CDR3aa: CASTLNGEPYSPDTQYF; CDR3nt: TGTGCCAGCACCCTAAATGGGGAACCCTACAGCCCAGATACGCAGTATTTT
d_gene: NA; j_gene: TRBJ2-2; v_gene: TRBV14; abundance: NA; CDR3aa: CASSQNLFYTGELFF; CDR3nt: TGTGCCAGCAGCCAAAATCTTTTCTACACCGGGGAGCTGTTTTTT
d_gene: NA; j_gene: TRBJ1-5; v_gene: TRBV20-1; abundance: many; CDR3aa: CSAKVSGPGSQPQHF; CDR3nt: TGCAGTGCTAAAGTATCGGGGCCGGGAAGTCAGCCCCAGCATTTT
d_gene: TRBD2; j_gene: TRBJ2-1; v_gene: TRBV20-1; abundance: few; CDR3aa: CSAVTSGYEQFF; CDR3nt: TGCAGTGCTGTGACTAGCGGATACGAGCAGTTCTTC
d_gene: NA; j_gene: TRBJ2-5; v_gene: TRBV5-1; abundance: few; CDR3aa: CASSLTGLTQETQYF; CDR3nt: TGCGCCAGCAGCCTTACCGGACTGACCCAAGAGACCCAGTACTTC
d_gene: NA; j_gene: TRBJ1-2; v_gene: TRBV20-1; abundance: NA; CDR3aa: CSAIQGRGIGYTF; CDR3nt: TGCAGTGCTATACAGGGCCGGGGGATTGGCTACACCTTC
d_gene: TRBD1; j_gene: TRBJ1-2; v_gene: TRBV20-1; abundance: NA; CDR3aa: CSAPRDRYYGYTF; CDR3nt: TGCAGTGCTCCCCGGGACAGATACTATGGCTACACCTTC
d_gene: NA; j_gene: TRBJ1-2; v_gene: TRBV12-3/TRBV12-4; abundance: NA; CDR3aa: CASRTLRGGNYGYTF; CDR3nt: TGTGCCAGCAGGACCCTCAGGGGAGGAAACTATGGCTACACCTTC
d_gene: TRBD2; j_gene: TRBJ2-5; v_gene: TRBV10-3; abundance: few; CDR3aa: CAIGTSGDQETQYF; CDR3nt: TGTGCCATTGGGACTAGCGGGGATCAAGAGACCCAGTACTTC
d_gene: NA; j_gene: TRBJ1-2; v_gene: TRBV29-1; abundance: NA; CDR3aa: CSVGVQAGPNYGYTF; CDR3nt: TGCAGCGTTGGGGTTCAGGCAGGTCCTAACTATGGCTACACCTTC
d_gene: TRBD1; j_gene: TRBJ2-5; v_gene: TRBV5-1; abundance: many; CDR3aa: CASSFGDGRGETQYF; CDR3nt: TGCGCCAGCAGCTTCGGGGACGGCAGGGGGGAGACCCAGTACTTC
d_gene: NA; j_gene: TRBJ1-2; v_gene: TRBV19; abundance: NA; CDR3aa: CASSIEARVSGYTF; CDR3nt: TGTGCCAGTAGTATAGAGGCCAGGGTAAGCGGCTACACCTTC
d_gene: NA; j_gene: TRBJ1-1; v_gene: TRBV21-1; abundance: few; CDR3aa: CASSKGAQENTEAFF; CDR3nt: TGTGCCAGCAGCAAAGGAGCACAGGAGAACACTGAAGCTTTCTTT
d_gene: TRBD1; j_gene: TRBJ2-1; v_gene: TRBV25-1; abundance: NA; CDR3aa: CAQRRRRGPPFEEQFF; CDR3nt: TGTGCTCAGCGCCGACGTAGGGGGCCCCCTTTTGAAGAGCAGTTCTTC
d_gene: NA; j_gene: TRBJ1-5; v_gene: TRBV5-4; abundance: few; CDR3aa: CASSLEPSEPQHF; CDR3nt: TGTGCCAGCAGCTTAGAACCTTCGGAGCCCCAGCATTTT
d_gene: TRBD1; j_gene: TRBJ1-5; v_gene: TRBV23-1; abundance: few; CDR3aa: CASLYGDRTHQPQHF; CDR3nt: TGCGCCAGTTTGTACGGGGACAGGACCCATCAGCCCCAGCATTTT